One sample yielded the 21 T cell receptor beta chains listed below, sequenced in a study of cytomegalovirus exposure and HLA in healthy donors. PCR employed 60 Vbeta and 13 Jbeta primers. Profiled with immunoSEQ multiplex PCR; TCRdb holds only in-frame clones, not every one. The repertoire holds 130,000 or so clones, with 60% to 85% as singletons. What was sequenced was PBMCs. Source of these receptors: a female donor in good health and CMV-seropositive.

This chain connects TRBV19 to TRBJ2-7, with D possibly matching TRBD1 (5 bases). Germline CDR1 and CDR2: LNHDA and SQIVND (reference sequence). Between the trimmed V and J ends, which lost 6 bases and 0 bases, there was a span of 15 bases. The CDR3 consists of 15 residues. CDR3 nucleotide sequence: TGTGCCAGTAGCGGACACCACCCTCCCTCCTACGAGCAGTACTTC. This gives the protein CASSGHHPPSYEQYF.

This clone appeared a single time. The CDR3 loop is CASSQRGPSNQPQHF. In DNA form, the CDR3 reads TGTGCCAGCAGCCAAAGGGGGCCGAGCAATCAGCCCCAGCATTTT. V and J are TRBV5-6 and TRBJ1-5, with 7 bases that match TRBD1. The CDR3 is 15 amino acids. Trimming removed 4 bases from V and 1 base from J; junction bases left unmatched: 5. Germline assignment: CDR1 SGHDT and CDR2 YYEEEE.

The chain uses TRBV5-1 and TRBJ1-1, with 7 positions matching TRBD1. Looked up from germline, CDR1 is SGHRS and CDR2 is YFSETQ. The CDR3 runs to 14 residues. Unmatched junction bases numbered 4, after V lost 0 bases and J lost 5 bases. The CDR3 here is CASSLAQGETEAFF. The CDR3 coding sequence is TGCGCCAGCAGCTTGGCTCAGGGGGAAACTGAAGCTTTCTTT.

CDR3 protein: CASSGSGRSTDTQYF. The CDR3 DNA follows: TGTGCCAGCAGTGGTAGCGGGAGGAGCACAGATACGCAGTATTTT. The chain joins TRBV6-5 to TRBJ2-3, with 10 bases matching TRBD2. Germline V gives CDR1 MNHEY, CDR2 SVGAGI. With V trimmed by 5 bases and J by 0 bases, 2 bases remained unmatched. The CDR3 length is 15 residues.

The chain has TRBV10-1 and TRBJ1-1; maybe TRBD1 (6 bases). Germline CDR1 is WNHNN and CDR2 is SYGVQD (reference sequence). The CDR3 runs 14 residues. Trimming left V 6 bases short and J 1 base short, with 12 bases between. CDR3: CASSRTGSNTEAFF. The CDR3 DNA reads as TGCGCCAGCAGCCGAACAGGGTCGAACACTGAAGCTTTCTTT.

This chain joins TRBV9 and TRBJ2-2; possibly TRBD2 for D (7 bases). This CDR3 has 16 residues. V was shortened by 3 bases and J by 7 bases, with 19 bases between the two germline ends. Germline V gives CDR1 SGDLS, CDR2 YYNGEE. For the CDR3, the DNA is TGTGCCAGCAGCGAGCAGGGGATAATAGCGGGCGGGGAGCTGTTTTTT. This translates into CASSEQGIIAGGELFF.

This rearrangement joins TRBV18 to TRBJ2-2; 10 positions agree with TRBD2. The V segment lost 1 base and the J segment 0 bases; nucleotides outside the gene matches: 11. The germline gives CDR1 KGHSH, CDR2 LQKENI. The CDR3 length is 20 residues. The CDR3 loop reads CASSPRGTSGTDANTGELFF. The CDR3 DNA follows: TGTGCCAGCTCACCACGCGGAACTAGCGGGACCGACGCGAACACCGGGGAGCTGTTTTTT.

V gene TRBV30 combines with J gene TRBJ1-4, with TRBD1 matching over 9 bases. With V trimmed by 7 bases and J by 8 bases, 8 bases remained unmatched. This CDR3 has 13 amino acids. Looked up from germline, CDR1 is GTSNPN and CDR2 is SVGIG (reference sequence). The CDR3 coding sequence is TGTGCCTCAAAGGACAGGGGAGAAGAAAAACTGTTTTTT. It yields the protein CASKDRGEEKLFF.

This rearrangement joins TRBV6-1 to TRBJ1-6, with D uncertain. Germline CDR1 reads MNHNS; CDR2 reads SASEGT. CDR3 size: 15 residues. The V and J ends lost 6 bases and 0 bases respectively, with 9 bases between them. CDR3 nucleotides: TGTGCCAGCAGAACGACAAGCTCCTATAATTCACCCCTCCACTTT. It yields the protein CASRTTSSYNSPLHF.

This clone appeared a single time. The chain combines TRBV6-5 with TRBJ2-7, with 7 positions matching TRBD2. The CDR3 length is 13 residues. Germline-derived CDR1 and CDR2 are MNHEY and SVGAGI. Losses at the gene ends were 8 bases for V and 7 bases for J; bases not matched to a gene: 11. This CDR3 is CASGSRESGEQYF. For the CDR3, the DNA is TGTGCCAGCGGTTCGCGGGAGTCGGGGGAGCAGTACTTC.

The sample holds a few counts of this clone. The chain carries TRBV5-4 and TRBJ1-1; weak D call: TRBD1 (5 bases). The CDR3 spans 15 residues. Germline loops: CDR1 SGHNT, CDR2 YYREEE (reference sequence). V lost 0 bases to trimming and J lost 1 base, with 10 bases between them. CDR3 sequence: CASSLAQTANTEAFF. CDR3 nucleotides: TGTGCCAGCAGCTTGGCTCAGACAGCGAACACTGAAGCTTTCTTT.

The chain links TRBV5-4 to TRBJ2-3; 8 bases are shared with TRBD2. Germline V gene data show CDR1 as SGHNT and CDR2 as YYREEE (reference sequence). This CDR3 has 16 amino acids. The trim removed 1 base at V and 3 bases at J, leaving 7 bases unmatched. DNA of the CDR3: TGTGCCAGCAGCTTGAAGACTAGCGTCGTAACAGATACGCAGTATTTT. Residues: CASSLKTSVVTDTQYF.

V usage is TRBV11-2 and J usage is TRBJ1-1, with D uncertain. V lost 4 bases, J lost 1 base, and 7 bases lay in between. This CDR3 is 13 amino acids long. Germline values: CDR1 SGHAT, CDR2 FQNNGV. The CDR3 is CASSSHQNTEAFF. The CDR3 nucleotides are TGTGCCAGCAGCTCACACCAGAACACTGAAGCTTTCTTT.

In DNA form, the CDR3 reads TGCAGCGTGGGACATTCCCCCAGCACAGATACGCAGTATTTT. As protein: CSVGHSPSTDTQYF. The V and J genes are TRBV29-1 and TRBJ2-3; maybe TRBD1 (6 bases). In germline, CDR1 is SQVTM, CDR2 ANQGSEA. Trimming cost V 6 bases and J 0 bases, with 13 bases left between them. The CDR3 runs to 14 residues.

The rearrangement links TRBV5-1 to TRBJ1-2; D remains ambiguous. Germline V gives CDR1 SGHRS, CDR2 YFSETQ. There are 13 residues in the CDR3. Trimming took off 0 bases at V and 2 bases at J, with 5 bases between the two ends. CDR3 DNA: TGCGCCAGCAGCTTGGATCCAAACTATGGCTACACCTTC. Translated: CASSLDPNYGYTF.

In DNA, the CDR3 is TGTGCCAGCTCACCACGGTCAGGACAGGGACTCTCCTCCTACTATGGCTACACCTTC. It encodes CASSPRSGQGLSSYYGYTF. V usage is TRBV18 and J usage is TRBJ1-2, with 8 bases aligning to TRBD1. This CDR3 comprises 19 residues. CDR1 and CDR2 from the germline V gene are KGHSH and LQKENI. J gave up 3 bases and V 1 base, and 16 bases lay outside the gene matches.

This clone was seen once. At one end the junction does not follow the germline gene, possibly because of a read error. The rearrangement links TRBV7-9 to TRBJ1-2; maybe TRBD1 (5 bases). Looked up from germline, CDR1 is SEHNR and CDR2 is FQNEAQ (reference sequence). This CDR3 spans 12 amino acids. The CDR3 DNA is TGTTCCAGCAGCTTAGGAAGGGGCGGCTACACCTTC. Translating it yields CSSSLGRGGYTF.

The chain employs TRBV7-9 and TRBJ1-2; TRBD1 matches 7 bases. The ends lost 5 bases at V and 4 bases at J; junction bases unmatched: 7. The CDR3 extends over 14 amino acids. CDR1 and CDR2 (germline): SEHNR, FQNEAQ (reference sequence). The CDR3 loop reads CASSTTDRSYGYTF. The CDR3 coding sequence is TGTGCCAGCAGCACCACGGACAGGAGCTATGGCTACACCTTC.

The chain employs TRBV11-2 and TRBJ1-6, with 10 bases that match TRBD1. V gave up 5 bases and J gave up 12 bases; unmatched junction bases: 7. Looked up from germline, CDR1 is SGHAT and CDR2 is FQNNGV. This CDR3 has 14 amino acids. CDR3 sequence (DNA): TGTGCCAGCAGCAAAACCGGGACAGGGGAACCCCTCCACTTT. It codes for CASSKTGTGEPLHF.

The CDR3 spells CASSSRTSGSVGYEQYF. Written as DNA, the CDR3 is TGCGCCAGCAGCTCGCGGACTAGCGGGAGCGTTGGCTACGAGCAGTACTTC. The chain links TRBV5-1 to TRBJ2-7, with 13 positions matching TRBD2. The junction had 9 bases not matched to a gene; V was cut back by 3 bases and J by 3 bases. Germline loops: CDR1 SGHRS, CDR2 YFSETQ. The CDR3 is 17 residues long.

CDR3 region: CASSPYRGLGNTEAFF. The CDR3 DNA follows: TGTGCCAGCAGCCCGTACAGGGGGCTGGGGAACACTGAAGCTTTCTTT. The genes are TRBV14 and TRBJ1-1; 9 bases are shared with TRBD1. The CDR3 runs 16 residues. Trimming took 4 bases from V and 1 from J; bases not matched to a gene: 7. Germline loops: CDR1 SGHDN, CDR2 FVKESK.